This record concerns one TCR beta chain sequence. Germline V gene sequence: CDR1 SGHRS, CDR2 YFSETQ. Trimming removed 0 bases from V and 0 bases from J, with 9 bases in between. The CDR3 loop spans 15 amino acids. This entry comes from a study of cytomegalovirus exposure and HLA in healthy donors. Study details: Most genotyped donors, roughly 83% of 300 to 400, had Caucasian-associated genetic ancestry.

The PCR ran on 60 Vbeta and 13 Jbeta primers. The method was immunoSEQ multiplex PCR; TCRdb's version includes in-frame clones alone and lacks a portion of them. The sample carries about 160,000 clones, roughly 87% recorded once. This TCR came from a woman in her thirties in good health and CMV-seronegative. The sequenced sample was PBMCs. The V call is TRBV5-1, the J call TRBJ2-5; a weak D match, TRBD1 (6 bases). In DNA form, the CDR3 reads TGCGCCAGCAGCTTGGCCAGGACAGACCAAGAGACCCAGTACTTC. This sequence encodes CASSLARTDQETQYF.